Below, one T cell receptor (beta chain) is given with its context. As yet, its antigen is unknown. Investigators merged groups given second doses at roughly 4 or roughly 12 weeks. The record originates from a study of T cell responses to AZD1222 COVID-19 vaccine. The CDR3 extends over 14 amino acids. The V gene's germline CDR1 is KGHSH and CDR2 LQKENI. The V end was cut by 3 bases, the J end by 6 bases, with 12 bases between. Only in-frame clones appear in the TCRdb table, and some are missing; sequencing was by immunoSEQ multiplex PCR. The data contain roughly 120,000 clones, about 90% of them seen just once; the ten biggest clones take up more than 6%. Findings and limits, study-wide: It was only a handful of AZD1222 recipients who were seropositive at baseline. None of the repertoires were sampled until the peak T cell response had passed.

The sequence was obtained from an adult who received the AZD1222 COVID-19 vaccine. J is TRBJ1-5 and V is TRBV18; D remains unclear. The sample here was peripheral blood, taken 28 days after the second AZD1222 dose. The CDR3 here is CASSPGVGSQPQHF. The CDR3 nucleotides are TGTGCCAGCTCACCTGGGGTTGGGAGTCAGCCCCAGCATTTT. Complete variable domain (other parts from reference TRBV18 and TRBJ1-5): NAGVMQNPRHLVRRRGQEARLRCSPMKGHSHVYWYRQLPEEGLKFMVYLQKENIIDESGMPKERFSAEFPKEGPSILRIQQVVRGDSAAYFCASSPGVGSQPQHFGDGTRLSIL.